These 20 T cell receptor beta chains were all obtained from the same sample, sequenced in a study of shared clonotypes between healthy human individuals. Using immunoSEQ multiplex PCR, the repertoire was profiled, and TCRdb retains in-frame clones only, with some absent. The top ten clones hold more than 0.085% of a sample with some 630,000 clones, approximately 96% of them seen once. Terminally differentiated effector memory CD45RA+ cells were left out of the naive CD8 fraction, which was CD45RO-negative and positively selected for CCR7. The specimen sequenced was naive CD8+ T cells sorted from blood. Receptors were obtained from a woman aged 25-40 years in good health.

The rearrangement links TRBV9 to TRBJ2-3; D gene ambiguous. There are 15 residues in the CDR3. V lost 3 bases and J lost 4, with 15 bases in between. CDR1 is SGDLS and CDR2 is YYNGEE in the germline V gene. CDR3 protein: CASSGADLNSDTQYF. The CDR3 nucleotides read TGTGCCAGCAGCGGGGCAGACTTGAATTCAGATACGCAGTATTTT.

This clone was found once. The chain carries TRBV28 and TRBJ2-7; TRBD1 matches 10 bases. The CDR3 has 15 residues. The V and J ends lost 3 bases and 3 bases, in that order; junction bases with no gene match: 5. In germline, CDR1 is MDHEN, CDR2 SYDVKM. The CDR3 sequence: CASSFQDRGDYEQYF. DNA of the CDR3: TGTGCCAGCAGTTTCCAGGACAGGGGGGACTACGAGCAGTACTTC. The variable domain in full, with the rest retrieved from reference TRBV28 and TRBJ2-7, is DVKVTQSSRYLVKRTGEKVFLECVQDMDHENMFWYRQDPGLGLRLIYFSYDVKMKEKGDIPEGYSVSREKKERFSLILESASTNQTSMYLCASSFQDRGDYEQYFGPGTRLTVT.

This chain connects TRBV13 to TRBJ2-2, with TRBD2 matching over 9 bases. Germline lookup yields CDR1 PRHDT and CDR2 FYEKMQ (reference sequence). V lost 0 bases, J lost 3 bases, and 2 bases stayed unmatched. CDR3 length: 16 residues. As DNA, the CDR3 is TGTGCCAGCAGCTTAGGACTAGCGGGTGACACCGGGGAGCTGTTTTTT. Translation gives CASSLGLAGDTGELFF.

The rearrangement links TRBV6-5 to TRBJ1-5; TRBD1 is a possible D gene (5 bases). Germline CDR1 is MNHEY and CDR2 is SVGAGI. Trimming pared 2 bases from V and 3 bases from J, leaving 14 bases between. The CDR3 is 16 amino acids. Here the CDR3 reads CASSYLPQGPNQPQHF. The CDR3 DNA follows: TGTGCCAGCAGTTACCTCCCCCAGGGACCCAATCAGCCCCAGCATTTT.

This clone was picked up a small number of times. Additional DNA sequences in this sample encode the identical CDR3. V usage is TRBV9 and J usage is TRBJ1-1, with no clear D. Per the germline V gene, CDR1 is SGDLS and CDR2 is YYNGEE. The V end lost 0 bases, the J end lost 5 bases, and 5 bases lay between the germline ends. CDR3 length equals 12 residues. The CDR3 is CASSVEGTEAFF. CDR3 nucleotide sequence: TGTGCCAGCAGCGTAGAAGGGACTGAAGCTTTCTTT.

V gene TRBV14 combines with J gene TRBJ2-7; D might be TRBD1 or TRBD2, each matching 5 bases. The V end was cut by 1 base, the J end by 0 bases, with 13 bases between. The CDR3 has 16 amino acids. Germline V lookup: CDR1 SGHDN, CDR2 FVKESK. The CDR3, as DNA: TGTGCCAGCAGCCAAGTGAGGGGCGGAAGCTCCTACGAGCAGTACTTC. It translates to CASSQVRGGSSYEQYF.

The CDR3 protein is CAWSPGWMEQYF. In DNA form, the CDR3 reads TGTGCCTGGAGTCCTGGATGGATGGAGCAGTACTTC. The chain combines TRBV30 with TRBJ2-7, with D hard to call. CDR1 GTSNPN and CDR2 SVGIG come from the germline V gene (reference sequence). This CDR3 is 12 amino acids long. The V and J ends lost 2 bases and 7 bases respectively, with 12 bases between them.

This sequence joins TRBV13 and TRBJ2-1, with D possibly being TRBD2 (5 bases). V was pared by 2 bases and J by 4 bases, with 12 bases between. Germline V gene lookup returns CDR1 PRHDT and CDR2 FYEKMQ (reference sequence). The CDR3 extends over 15 amino acids. CDR3 sequence: CASSLPPAVYNEQFF. The DNA of the CDR3 is TGTGCCAGCAGCTTACCCCCAGCGGTATACAATGAGCAGTTCTTC.

J is TRBJ2-2 and V is TRBV27; 9 bases are a match to TRBD1. The CDR3 length is 16 residues. Losses at the gene ends were 6 bases for V and 4 bases for J; bases not matched to a gene: 9. Per the germline V gene, CDR1 is MNHEY and CDR2 is SMNVEV (reference sequence). CDR3 in DNA: TGTGCCAGCAGGGGTGACAGGGGGTACGGCACCGGGGAGCTGTTTTTT. This translates into CASRGDRGYGTGELFF.

This chain uses TRBV6-5 with TRBJ2-5; possibly TRBD1 for D (5 bases). The CDR3 consists of 13 residues. Germline lookup yields CDR1 MNHEY and CDR2 SVGAGI. V lost 6 bases to trimming and J lost 4 bases, with 12 bases between them. This chain's CDR3 is CASSNSGRETQYF. In nucleotides, the CDR3 is TGTGCCAGCAGCAATTCAGGGCGAGAGACCCAGTACTTC.

Details on this clone: Other DNA variants within this sample encode the same CDR3. The chain carries TRBV7-8 and TRBJ2-2; a weak D match, TRBD2 (6 bases). CDR1 is SGHVS and CDR2 is FQNEAQ in the germline V gene. V gave up 5 bases and J gave up 1 base, with 14 bases separating them. The CDR3 length is 16 residues. This CDR3 is CASSPPGGRNTGELFF. CDR3 DNA: TGTGCCAGCAGCCCCCCTGGAGGGCGGAACACCGGGGAGCTGTTTTTT.

The V and J genes are TRBV15 and TRBJ2-7; TRBD2 agrees at 7 bases. The CDR3 loop spans 16 amino acids. The germline V gene has CDR1 LNHNV and CDR2 YYDKDF (reference sequence). After removal of 6 bases from V and 2 bases from J, the junction contained 13 bases not matched to a gene. CDR3 in DNA: TGTGCCACCAGGAAAGAAGGAACGGGAGGTGCCTACGAGCAGTACTTC. Translated: CATRKEGTGGAYEQYF. The variable domain in full, completed from reference TRBV15 and TRBJ2-7, reads DAMVIQNPRYQVTQFGKPVTLSCSQTLNHNVMYWYQQKSSQAPKLLFHYYDKDFNNEADTPDNFQSRRPNTSFCFLDIRSPGLGDTAMYLCATRKEGTGGAYEQYFGPGTRLTVT.

The CDR3 DNA reads as TGTGCCAGCAGTGAAGGGAGCGTTAGTGGGAATGAGCAGTTCTTC. This translates into CASSEGSVSGNEQFF. The V call is TRBV6-1, the J call TRBJ2-1; D call uncertain. Germline CDR1 MNHNS, CDR2 SASEGT. Between the trimmed V and J ends, which lost 1 base and 7 bases, there was a span of 14 bases. There are 15 residues in the CDR3.

The chain recombines TRBV5-1 with TRBJ2-2, with D uncertain. Germline V gene lookup returns CDR1 SGHRS and CDR2 YFSETQ. The CDR3 covers 11 residues. V was shortened by 2 bases and J by 6 bases, with 2 bases between the two germline ends. CDR3 DNA sequence: TGCGCCAGCAGCTTAGCCGGGGAGCTGTTTTTT. Amino acid sequence: CASSLAGELFF.

The V and J genes are TRBV21-1 and TRBJ2-7. TRBV21-1 is a pseudogene locus. The length of the CDR3 is 20 residues. The DNA of the CDR3 is TGTGCCAGCTCAAGCCTAGGACGTCGGCGTAAACCCGCCACGTCATACGAGCAGTACTTC. The encoded protein is CASSSLGRRRKPATSYEQYF.

The chain recombines TRBV21-1 with TRBJ2-7; the table's D gene call, TRBD2, was not cross checked with the DNA. TRBV21-1 is flagged as a pseudogene. The CDR3 spans 15 residues. The CDR3 reads CASSKVGGTSYEQYF. DNA for the CDR3: TGTGCCAGCAGCAAAGTCGGGGGGACCTCCTACGAGCAGTACTTC.

This clone was seen just once. The chain has TRBV27 and TRBJ1-1, with unresolved D. The ends were cut back, 0 bases at V and 2 bases at J, with 10 bases in the middle. Germline CDR1 MNHEY, CDR2 SMNVEV (reference sequence). The CDR3 covers 15 residues. CDR3 DNA sequence: TGTGCCAGCAGTTTATCAGAGGCACCCAACACTGAAGCTTTCTTT. Protein sequence: CASSLSEAPNTEAFF.

This clone was recorded once. This chain joins TRBV29-1 and TRBJ2-5; 8 nucleotides agree with TRBD2. J lost 5 bases, V lost 0 bases, and 8 bases had no gene match. Looked up from germline, CDR1 is SQVTM and CDR2 is ANQGSEA. The CDR3 extends over 15 amino acids. The CDR3 sequence: CSVEDVSGIGETQYF. CDR3 nucleotide sequence: TGCAGCGTTGAAGATGTTAGCGGGATAGGGGAGACCCAGTACTTC.

V and J are TRBV27 and TRBJ2-1, with 10 bases matching TRBD2. The CDR3 contains 15 residues. Per the germline V gene, CDR1 is MNHEY and CDR2 is SMNVEV (reference sequence). V was pared by 5 bases and J by 6 bases, with 7 bases of the junction left unmatched. In DNA form, the CDR3 reads TGTGCCAGCAGTCCCCTAGCGGGAGTTGTCAATGAGCAGTTCTTC. Translated, it gives CASSPLAGVVNEQFF.

V is TRBV19 and J is TRBJ1-2; D not certain. The CDR3 extends over 14 amino acids. Trimming pared 5 bases from V and 4 bases from J, leaving 14 bases between. Germline CDR1 reads LNHDA; CDR2 reads SQIVND (reference sequence). CDR3 residues: CASSPSIIGYGYTF. Here the CDR3 DNA reads TGTGCCAGTAGTCCCTCAATAATCGGCTATGGCTACACCTTC.